Below, 27 T cell receptor beta chains from the same sample are listed, as sequenced in a study of cytomegalovirus exposure and HLA in healthy donors. Method: immunoSEQ multiplex PCR; TCRdb's copy keeps in-frame clones and lacks some. The repertoire holds roughly 170,000 clones, roughly 84% seen once, with roughly 2.8% in the top ten. The material sequenced was PBMCs. These receptors all come from a woman between 18 and 29 years old in good health and CMV-seropositive.

The V call is TRBV7-9, the J call TRBJ1-1; no reliable D call. This CDR3 comprises 14 residues. Trimming removed 3 bases at V and 4 bases at J, with 12 bases between. Germline CDR1 reads SEHNR; CDR2 reads FQNEAQ (reference sequence). The CDR3 DNA sequence: TGTGCCAGCAGCTTGTACGGGGAGGTCACTGAAGCTTTCTTT. This codes for CASSLYGEVTEAFF.

This chain joins TRBV9 and TRBJ2-3; 13 bases align to TRBD2. CDR3 length: 18 amino acids. Germline V CDR1 and CDR2: SGDLS, YYNGEE. V lost 3 bases, J lost 4 bases, and 11 bases stayed unmatched. The CDR3 region has the DNA TGTGCCAGCAGCGCAACTAGCGGGGGGGCCTGGAGGCCAGATACGCAGTATTTT. It specifies CASSATSGGAWRPDTQYF. The full variable domain, rest sourced from reference TRBV9 and TRBJ2-3, is DSGVTQTPKHLITATGQRVTLRCSPRSGDLSVYWYQQSLDQGLQFLIQYYNGEERAKGNILERFSAQQFPDLHSELNLSSLELGDSALYFCASSATSGGAWRPDTQYFGPGTRLTVL.

As to this clone: A much larger clone lies a single base off, so this may be a read error. The chain has TRBV4-1 and TRBJ1-1; tentatively, D is TRBD1 (6 bases). V was trimmed by 3 bases and J by 6 bases, leaving 8 bases between them. Germline V gene sequence: CDR1 MGHRA, CDR2 YSYEKL. The CDR3 totals 12 residues. CDR3 nucleotide sequence: TGCGCCAGCAGCCAGGGGGCGTCTGAAGCTTTCTTT. Residues: CASSQGASEAFF.

The J gene is TRBJ2-7, the V gene TRBV6-1; a possible D gene is TRBD1 (7 bases). Germline CDR1 is MNHNS and CDR2 is SASEGT. V shed 6 bases and J shed 3 bases, with 18 bases lying between them. The CDR3 totals 15 residues. CDR3 loop: CASRDTQGRGYEQYF. The CDR3 DNA follows: TGTGCCAGCAGGGACACACAGGGGCGGGGCTACGAGCAGTACTTC.

V is TRBV27 and J is TRBJ1-6; tentatively, D is TRBD1 (6 bases). The V and J ends lost 3 bases and 7 bases respectively, with 10 bases between them. Germline V lookup: CDR1 MNHEY, CDR2 SMNVEV (reference sequence). This CDR3 spans 14 amino acids. The CDR3 nucleotides are TGTGCCAGCAGTTTTGGCAGGGGCAATTCACCCCTCCACTTT. Translating gives CASSFGRGNSPLHF.

The genes are TRBV29-1 and TRBJ1-5; no firm D call. The CDR3 length is 13 residues. Germline lookup yields CDR1 SQVTM and CDR2 ANQGSEA. Trimming pared 5 bases from V and 4 bases from J, leaving 12 bases between. Here the CDR3 reads CSVQPEGNQPQHF. DNA for the CDR3: TGCAGCGTTCAGCCCGAGGGTAATCAGCCCCAGCATTTT.

The chain joins TRBV4-1 to TRBJ1-1; D gene ambiguous. Germline V lookup: CDR1 MGHRA, CDR2 YSYEKL. The CDR3 consists of 13 residues. Trimming removed 1 base from V and 1 base from J, with 4 bases in between. This chain's CDR3 is CASSQVQNTEAFF. CDR3 DNA sequence: TGCGCCAGCAGCCAAGTACAGAACACTGAAGCTTTCTTT.

V and J are TRBV6-5 and TRBJ2-3, with 14 positions matching TRBD2. In germline, CDR1 is MNHEY, CDR2 SVGAGI. The CDR3 extends over 15 amino acids. V was clipped by 5 bases and J by 3 bases; unmatched bases: 1. CDR3 region: CASSGLAGGTDTQYF. As DNA, the CDR3 is TGTGCCAGCAGTGGACTAGCGGGGGGTACAGATACGCAGTATTTT.

The gene calls are TRBV7-3 and TRBJ2-1, with D possibly being TRBD2 (6 bases). The germline gives CDR1 SGHTA, CDR2 FQGTGA. The V end lost 5 bases, the J end lost 8 bases, and 16 bases lay between the germline ends. The CDR3 has 14 residues. CDR3 DNA: TGTGCCAGCAGCACAAAGGGAGGAGTTCATGAGCAGTTCTTC. Translated, it gives CASSTKGGVHEQFF. Combining the CDR3 with reference TRBV7-3 and TRBJ2-1 gives the whole variable domain GAGVSQTPSNKVTEKGKYVELRCDPISGHTALYWYRQSLGQGPEFLIYFQGTGAADDSGLPNDRFFAVRPEGSVSTLKIQRTERGDSAVYLCASSTKGGVHEQFFGPGTRLTVL.

V is TRBV9 and J is TRBJ2-1, with D possibly matching TRBD1 (5 bases). Looked up from germline, CDR1 is SGDLS and CDR2 is YYNGEE. This CDR3 has 15 residues. The V gene lost 5 bases and the J gene lost 3 bases, with 15 bases spanning the gap. Here the CDR3 DNA reads TGTGCCAGCAGTTTAACAGGTGACGGCTACAATGAGCAGTTCTTC. Its protein is CASSLTGDGYNEQFF.

The V call is TRBV6-6, the J call TRBJ2-3, with a tentative D call TRBD2 (5 bases). Germline values: CDR1 MNHNY, CDR2 SVGAGI (reference sequence). V was clipped by 4 bases and J by 4 bases, with 12 bases between them. The CDR3 contains 14 residues. Written as DNA, the CDR3 is TGTGCCAGCAGTTGGGTGTCCGGGGCAGATACGCAGTATTTT. As protein: CASSWVSGADTQYF.

V and J are TRBV18 and TRBJ2-6, with D uncertain. V was clipped by 3 bases and J by 0 bases, with 9 bases between them. This CDR3 spans 16 amino acids. Germline CDR1 is KGHSH and CDR2 is LQKENI. CDR3 residues: CASSPTSGSGANVLTF. CDR3 in DNA: TGTGCCAGCTCACCTACCTCCGGCTCTGGGGCCAACGTCCTGACTTTC.

This chain uses TRBV5-1 with TRBJ2-2; tentatively, D is TRBD2 (5 bases). V was pared by 0 bases and J by 1 base, with 13 bases between. Germline V gene data show CDR1 as SGHRS and CDR2 as YFSETQ. The length of the CDR3 is 17 residues. The CDR3 region is CASSLGVGRQNTGELFF. The CDR3 DNA is TGCGCCAGCAGCTTGGGTGTGGGGAGACAGAACACCGGGGAGCTGTTTTTT.

The chain employs TRBV6-1 and TRBJ1-4; D is unclear. Germline V gene lookup returns CDR1 MNHNS and CDR2 SASEGT. Trimming took 9 bases from V and 4 from J, leaving 3 bases between them. The CDR3 has 10 residues. CDR3 DNA sequence: TGTGCCAGTCATAATGAAAAACTGTTTTTT. It translates to CASHNEKLFF.

J is TRBJ2-2 and V is TRBV2; D perhaps matches TRBD1 (5 bases). CDR1 and CDR2 (germline): SNHLY, FYNNEI. The CDR3 runs to 14 residues. Trimming stripped 7 bases from V and 2 bases from J, with 11 bases between. CDR3 protein: CASKWTQNTGELFF. The CDR3 nucleotides are TGTGCCAGCAAATGGACACAAAACACCGGGGAGCTGTTTTTT.

The chain recombines TRBV7-6 with TRBJ2-7, with 8 bases lining up with TRBD1. The J segment lost 3 bases and the V segment lost 5 bases, leaving 6 bases of the junction unmatched. This CDR3 region has 14 residues. Germline-derived CDR1 and CDR2 are SGHVS and FNYEAQ. CDR3 DNA sequence: TGTGCCAGCAGCCCCGGACAGGGAGGCTACGAGCAGTACTTC. Translation gives CASSPGQGGYEQYF.

CDR3 loop: CASSQGWTLRADTQYF. The CDR3 nucleotides are TGTGCCAGCAGCCAAGGGTGGACCCTCAGGGCAGATACGCAGTATTTT. The chain joins TRBV14 to TRBJ2-3; maybe TRBD1 (5 bases). This CDR3 has 16 residues. Germline V gene sequence: CDR1 SGHDN, CDR2 FVKESK. Trimming took 1 base from V and 4 from J, leaving 15 bases between them. The full variable domain, with the rest looked up from reference TRBV14 and TRBJ2-3, is EAGVTQFPSHSVIEKGQTVTLRCDPISGHDNLYWYRRVMGKEIKFLLHFVKESKQDESGMPNNRFLAERTGGTYSTLKVQPAELEDSGVYFCASSQGWTLRADTQYFGPGTRLTVL.

The chain is built from TRBV5-1 and TRBJ1-2, with D perhaps TRBD1 (5 bases). With 0 bases removed from V and 8 bases from J, the gap between germline ends came to 17 bases. Germline V gene lookup returns CDR1 SGHRS and CDR2 YFSETQ. The CDR3 has 15 amino acids. Written as DNA, the CDR3 is TGCGCCAGCAGCTTGGAAGGGGACTCTACGAGAGGCTACACCTTC. As protein: CASSLEGDSTRGYTF. The full variable domain, its missing parts supplied by reference TRBV5-1 and TRBJ1-2, is KAGVTQTPRYLIKTRGQQVTLSCSPISGHRSVSWYQQTPGQGLQFLFEYFSETQRNKGNFPGRFSGRQFSNSRSEMNVSTLELGDSALYLCASSLEGDSTRGYTFGSGTRLTVV.

V usage is TRBV18 and J usage is TRBJ2-2; the D gene is possibly TRBD1 (6 bases). Germline V gene sequence: CDR1 KGHSH, CDR2 LQKENI. CDR3 length equals 16 residues. The germline V and J ends were trimmed by 3 bases and 6 bases, with 17 bases remaining between them. The CDR3 sequence: CASSPSLGATAGELFF. In nucleotides, the CDR3 is TGTGCCAGCTCACCGTCGTTGGGGGCAACCGCCGGGGAGCTGTTTTTT.

The chain carries TRBV2 and TRBJ2-1; 9 bases map to TRBD2. The germline V gene has CDR1 SNHLY and CDR2 FYNNEI. V shed 5 bases, J shed 5 bases, and the junction held 7 bases outside the gene matches. The CDR3 runs 15 residues. The CDR3 DNA is TGTGCCAGCAGTTCCAAGCGGGGGGAGAACAATGAGCAGTTCTTC. Protein product: CASSSKRGENNEQFF.

This rearrangement joins TRBV2 to TRBJ1-2, with 7 bases lining up with TRBD1. The V gene end was trimmed by 7 bases and the J gene end by 1 base; junction bases not matched to a gene: 15. The CDR3 length is 17 residues. Germline lookup yields CDR1 SNHLY and CDR2 FYNNEI. The CDR3 sequence is CASTRDRTLTHNYGYTF. For the CDR3, the DNA is TGTGCCAGCACCCGGGACAGAACTTTAACGCATAACTATGGCTACACCTTC.

This sequence joins TRBV7-9 and TRBJ2-7; 7 bases agree with TRBD2. Trimming took 7 bases from V and 2 from J; bases not matched to a gene: 17. The CDR3 contains 17 residues. Germline-derived CDR1 and CDR2 are SEHNR and FQNEAQ (reference sequence). The CDR3, as DNA: TGTGCCAGCACCCACCTTCACAAGCGGGGAAACCCCTACGAGCAGTACTTC. Translated, it gives CASTHLHKRGNPYEQYF.

The genes are TRBV5-1 and TRBJ1-1; 8 bases are shared with TRBD1. Germline loops: CDR1 SGHRS, CDR2 YFSETQ. The CDR3 length is 15 residues. Losses at the gene ends were 4 bases for V and 5 bases for J; bases not matched to a gene: 10. The CDR3 sequence is CASSPGQVKGTEAFF. The DNA of the CDR3 is TGCGCCAGCAGCCCGGGACAGGTGAAGGGGACTGAAGCTTTCTTT.

The chain recombines TRBV15 with TRBJ2-2, with 9 bases that match TRBD2. There are 17 residues in the CDR3. V gave up 0 bases and J gave up 4 bases; unmatched junction bases: 6. Germline lookup yields CDR1 LNHNV and CDR2 YYDKDF (reference sequence). In nucleotides, the CDR3 is TGTGCCACCAGCAGAGAGGCGGGGGGGGCTATCACCGGGGAGCTGTTTTTT. Amino acid sequence: CATSREAGGAITGELFF.

This chain links TRBV7-8 with TRBJ2-2; D may be TRBD2 (5 bases). Germline V CDR1 and CDR2: SGHVS, FQNEAQ. The V end was cut by 5 bases, the J end by 7 bases, with 17 bases between. The CDR3 runs to 15 residues. This CDR3 reads CASSPRPEGIGELFF. The DNA of the CDR3 is TGTGCCAGCAGCCCACGGCCCGAGGGTATCGGGGAGCTGTTTTTT.

V usage is TRBV4-1 and J usage is TRBJ1-6; D perhaps matches TRBD1 (5 bases). The V end was cut by 1 base, the J end by 9 bases, with 10 bases between. The CDR3 is made up of 14 amino acids. CDR1 is MGHRA, CDR2 YSYEKL, per germline. The CDR3 is CASSQGGARSPLHF. The DNA for the CDR3 is TGCGCCAGCAGCCAAGGTGGGGCCCGTTCACCCCTCCACTTT.

This clone has only a few counts. The rearrangement joins TRBV27 to TRBJ1-2; maybe TRBD1 (6 bases). The CDR3 totals 11 residues. V was pared by 10 bases and J by 3 bases, with 9 bases between. Germline V gene sequence: CDR1 MNHEY, CDR2 SMNVEV (reference sequence). Here the CDR3 reads CATGQHYGYTF. The CDR3 nucleotides are TGTGCCACTGGACAGCACTATGGCTACACCTTC.